There are a few counts of the clone carrying this T cell receptor (beta chain). These data are taken from a study of blood T cell repertoires in COVID-19. Repertoires were generated with immunoSEQ multiplex PCR, while TCRdb's copy carries only in-frame clones and drops some. The repertoire consists of about 200,000 clones, with approximately 90% occurring once and the leading ten covering 0.65% to 0.85%. This CDR3 contains 14 residues. The germline CDR1 and CDR2 sequences are SGHNT and YYREEE (reference sequence). The junction had 4 bases not matched to a gene; V was cut back by 2 bases and J by 3 bases.

This chain connects TRBV5-4 to TRBJ2-7; 8 bases line up with TRBD2. The specimen sequenced was peripheral blood. This TCR was sampled from a man aged 55 to 70 with COVID-19, enrolled during active disease. The DNA for the CDR3 is TGTGCCAGCAGCTTCCCCAGCGGGGGCTACGAGCAGTACTTC. Translated, it gives CASSFPSGGYEQYF.